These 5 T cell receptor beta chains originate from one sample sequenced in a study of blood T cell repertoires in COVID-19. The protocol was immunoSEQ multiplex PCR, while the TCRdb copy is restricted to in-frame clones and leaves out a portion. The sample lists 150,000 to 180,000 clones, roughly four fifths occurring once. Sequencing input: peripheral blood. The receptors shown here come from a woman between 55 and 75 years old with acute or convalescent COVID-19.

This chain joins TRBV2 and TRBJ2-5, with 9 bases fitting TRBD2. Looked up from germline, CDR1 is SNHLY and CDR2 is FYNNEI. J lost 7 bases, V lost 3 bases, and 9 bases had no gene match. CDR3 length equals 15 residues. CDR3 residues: CASSDLSSGVRTQYF. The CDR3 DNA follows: TGTGCCAGCAGTGATTTGTCTAGCGGGGTTCGGACCCAGTACTTC.

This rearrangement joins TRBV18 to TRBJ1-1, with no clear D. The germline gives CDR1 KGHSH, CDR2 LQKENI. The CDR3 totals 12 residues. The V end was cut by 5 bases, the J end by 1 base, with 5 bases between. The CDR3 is CASSTRNTEAFF. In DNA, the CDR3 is TGTGCCAGCTCAACCAGGAACACTGAAGCTTTCTTT.

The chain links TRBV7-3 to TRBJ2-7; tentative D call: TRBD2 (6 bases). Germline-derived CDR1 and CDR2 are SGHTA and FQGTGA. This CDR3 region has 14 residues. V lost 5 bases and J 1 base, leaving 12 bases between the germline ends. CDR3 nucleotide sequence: TGTGCCAGCAGCCGCAGCGGAGGGTCCTACGAGCAGTACTTC. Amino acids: CASSRSGGSYEQYF.

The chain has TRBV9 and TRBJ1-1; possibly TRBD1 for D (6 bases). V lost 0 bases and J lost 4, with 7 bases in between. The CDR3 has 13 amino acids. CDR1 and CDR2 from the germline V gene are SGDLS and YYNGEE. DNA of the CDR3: TGTGCCAGCAGCGTAGCAGGGGCCACTGAAGCTTTCTTT. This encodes CASSVAGATEAFF.

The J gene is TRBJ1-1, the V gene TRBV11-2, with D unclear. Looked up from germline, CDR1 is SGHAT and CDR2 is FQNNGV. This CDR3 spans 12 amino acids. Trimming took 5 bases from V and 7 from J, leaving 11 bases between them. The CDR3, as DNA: TGTGCCAGCAGCCCGGTGCTCGATGAAGCTTTCTTT. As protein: CASSPVLDEAFF. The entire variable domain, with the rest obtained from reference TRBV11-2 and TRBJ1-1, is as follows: EAGVAQSPRYKIIEKRQSVAFWCNPISGHATLYWYQQILGQGPKLLIQFQNNGVVDDSQLPKDRFSAERLKGVDSTLKIQPAKLEDSAVYLCASSPVLDEAFFGQGTRLTVV.